One sample yielded the 5 T cell receptor beta chains listed below, sequenced in a study of blood T cell repertoires in COVID-19. The method was immunoSEQ multiplex PCR; TCRdb's version includes in-frame clones alone and lacks a portion of them. In the table there are 35,000 to 45,000 clones, around nine tenths of which are singletons. The sequenced material came from peripheral blood. These receptors originate from a man in his fifties with active COVID-19.

The chain uses TRBV11-3 and TRBJ1-2; D is uncertain. V was shortened by 5 bases and J by 4 bases, with 17 bases between the two germline ends. The CDR3 covers 15 residues. From germline, CDR1 is SGHNT and CDR2 YENEEA. The CDR3: CASSPLEEGGYGYTF. CDR3 coding DNA: TGTGCCAGCAGCCCCCTGGAGGAGGGAGGCTATGGCTACACCTTC.

The chain combines TRBV19 with TRBJ2-3, with 9 bases that match TRBD2. This CDR3 contains 14 residues. Germline V gene lookup returns CDR1 LNHDA and CDR2 SQIVND (reference sequence). Germline trimming cut 4 bases from V and 3 bases from J; bases unmatched to any gene: 2. The CDR3 nucleotides are TGTGCCAGTAGTAGTACTAGCGGGACAGATACGCAGTATTTT. Translation: CASSSTSGTDTQYF. Complete variable domain (other parts from reference TRBV19 and TRBJ2-3): DGGITQSPKYLFRKEGQNVTLSCEQNLNHDAMYWYRQDPGQGLRLIYYSQIVNDFQKGDIAEGYSVSREKKESFPLTVTSAQKNPTAFYLCASSSTSGTDTQYFGPGTRLTVL.

The J gene is TRBJ1-2, the V gene TRBV19; 9 bases match TRBD1. V was clipped by 2 bases and J by 4 bases; unmatched bases: 8. There are 16 residues in the CDR3. CDR1 LNHDA and CDR2 SQIVND come from the germline V gene (reference sequence). The CDR3 spells CASSIQGQGLRYGYTF. The DNA for the CDR3 is TGTGCCAGTAGTATACAAGGACAGGGGTTGCGCTATGGCTACACCTTC.

This sequence joins TRBV28 and TRBJ1-1; 8 nucleotides agree with TRBD1. J was trimmed by 11 bases and V by 7 bases; bases with no gene match: 12. Germline CDR1 reads MDHEN; CDR2 reads SYDVKM. There are 13 residues in the CDR3. This CDR3 is CASIQSRQGSAFF. Written as DNA, the CDR3 is TGTGCCAGCATCCAATCCCGACAGGGGTCTGCTTTCTTT. Looking up the rest from reference TRBV28 and TRBJ1-1 gives the full variable domain: DVKVTQSSRYLVKRTGEKVFLECVQDMDHENMFWYRQDPGLGLRLIYFSYDVKMKEKGDIPEGYSVSREKKERFSLILESASTNQTSMYLCASIQSRQGSAFFGQGTRLTVV.

This clone appeared once. V is TRBV11-3 and J is TRBJ1-5; 8 nucleotides agree with TRBD1. Germline V gene sequence: CDR1 SGHNT, CDR2 YENEEA. The V gene end was trimmed by 5 bases and the J gene end by 4 bases; junction bases not matched to a gene: 19. The CDR3 is 19 amino acids. In DNA form, the CDR3 reads TGTGCCAGCAGCCCGAAAGGCGGACAGGGAATTGAGGGAAATCAGCCCCAGCATTTT. Encoded protein: CASSPKGGQGIEGNQPQHF.